Given below is one TCR beta chain in context. Its antigen is still unknown. TCRdb keeps only in-frame clones here, not all; method: immunoSEQ multiplex PCR. Altogether about 2 million clones are present, roughly 94% being singletons, with the ten largest covering around 1%. Positive CCR7 selection of CD45RO-negative cells yielded the naive CD8 cells, and terminally differentiated effector memory CD45RA+ cells were excluded. Donors included only healthy HIV-negative adults lacking recent acute infections or vaccinations. This sample was included in a study of shared clonotypes between healthy human individuals. General observations from the study: What rarefaction showed was incomplete sorted-subset sequencing despite large depth. Among four donors, roughly 5.5% of naive CD4 clonotypes were found in common.

Germline V gene data show CDR1 as MNHNY and CDR2 as SVGAGI (reference sequence). V gave up 5 bases and J gave up 5 bases, with 15 bases separating them. The CDR3 totals 15 residues. This receptor was identified in a young man in good health. Sequencing was performed on naive CD8+ T cells sorted from blood. The chain has TRBV6-6 and TRBJ1-4; a weak D match, TRBD1 (6 bases). CDR3 region: CASSPERGENEKLFF. Here the CDR3 DNA reads TGTGCCAGCAGTCCCGAGAGGGGGGAAAATGAAAAACTGTTTTTT.